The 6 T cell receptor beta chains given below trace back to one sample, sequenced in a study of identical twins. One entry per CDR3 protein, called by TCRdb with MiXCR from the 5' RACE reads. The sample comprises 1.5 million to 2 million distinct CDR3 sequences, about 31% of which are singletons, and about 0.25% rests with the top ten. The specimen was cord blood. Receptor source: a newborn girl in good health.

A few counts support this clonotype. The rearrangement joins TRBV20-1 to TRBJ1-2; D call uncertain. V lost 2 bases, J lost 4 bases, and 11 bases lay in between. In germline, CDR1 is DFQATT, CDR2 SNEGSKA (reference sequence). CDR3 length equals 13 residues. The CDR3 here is CSARNAEGYGYTF. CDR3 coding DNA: TGCAGTGCTAGAAATGCAGAAGGCTATGGCTACACCTTC.

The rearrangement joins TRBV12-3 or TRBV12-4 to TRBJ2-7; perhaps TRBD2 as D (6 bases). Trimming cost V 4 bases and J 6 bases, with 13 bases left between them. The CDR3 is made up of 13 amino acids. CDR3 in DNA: TGTGCCAGCAGTTACGGGGGTCTCCGCGAGCAGTACTTC. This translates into CASSYGGLREQYF.

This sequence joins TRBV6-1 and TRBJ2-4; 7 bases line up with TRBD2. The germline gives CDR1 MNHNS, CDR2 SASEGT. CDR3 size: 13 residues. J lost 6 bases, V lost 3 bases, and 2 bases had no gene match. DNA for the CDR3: TGTGCCAGCAGTGAGGGGGGGTTAAACATTCAGTACTTC. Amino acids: CASSEGGLNIQYF.

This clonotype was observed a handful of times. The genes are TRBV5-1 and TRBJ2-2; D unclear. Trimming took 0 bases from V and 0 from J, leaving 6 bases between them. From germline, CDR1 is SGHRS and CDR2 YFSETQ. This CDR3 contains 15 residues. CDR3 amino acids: CASSLASSNTGELFF. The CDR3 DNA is TGCGCCAGCAGCTTGGCCTCGTCGAACACCGGGGAGCTGTTTTTT.

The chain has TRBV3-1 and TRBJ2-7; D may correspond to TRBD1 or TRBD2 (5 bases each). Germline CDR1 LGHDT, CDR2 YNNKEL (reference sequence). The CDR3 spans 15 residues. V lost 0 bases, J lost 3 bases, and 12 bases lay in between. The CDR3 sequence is CASSQEGTPYYEQYF. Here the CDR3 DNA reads TGTGCCAGCAGCCAAGAGGGGACCCCCTACTACGAGCAGTACTTC.

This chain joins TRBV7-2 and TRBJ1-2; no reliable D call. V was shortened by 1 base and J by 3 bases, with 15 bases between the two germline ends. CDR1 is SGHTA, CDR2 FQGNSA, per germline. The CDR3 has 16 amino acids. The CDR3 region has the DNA TGTGCCAGCAGCTTAGATTATACTGGGGTGGACTATGGCTACACCTTC. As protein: CASSLDYTGVDYGYTF.